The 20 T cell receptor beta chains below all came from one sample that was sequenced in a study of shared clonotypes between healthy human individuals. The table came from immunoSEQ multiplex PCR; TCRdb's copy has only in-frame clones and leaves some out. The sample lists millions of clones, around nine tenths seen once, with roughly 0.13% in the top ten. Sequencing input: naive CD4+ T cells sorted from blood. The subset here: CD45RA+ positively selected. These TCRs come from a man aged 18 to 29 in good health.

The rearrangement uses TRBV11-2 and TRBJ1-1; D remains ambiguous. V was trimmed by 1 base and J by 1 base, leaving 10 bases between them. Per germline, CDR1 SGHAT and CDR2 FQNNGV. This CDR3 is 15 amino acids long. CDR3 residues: CASSLGTKGNTEAFF. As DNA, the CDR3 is TGTGCCAGCAGCTTAGGGACCAAAGGGAACACTGAAGCTTTCTTT.

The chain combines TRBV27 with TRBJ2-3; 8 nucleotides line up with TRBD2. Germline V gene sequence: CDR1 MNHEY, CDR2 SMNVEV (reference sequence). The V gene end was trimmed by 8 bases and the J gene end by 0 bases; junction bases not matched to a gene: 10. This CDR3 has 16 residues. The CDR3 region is CASFPGRGLSTDTQYF. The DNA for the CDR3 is TGTGCCAGCTTCCCCGGGAGGGGTCTTAGCACAGATACGCAGTATTTT.

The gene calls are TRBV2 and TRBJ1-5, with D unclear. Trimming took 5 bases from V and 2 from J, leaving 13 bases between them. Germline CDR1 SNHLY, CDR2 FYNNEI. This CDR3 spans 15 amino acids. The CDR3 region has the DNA TGTGCCAGCAGTCCAACAAGGTCGGGCAATCAGCCCCAGCATTTT. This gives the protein CASSPTRSGNQPQHF.

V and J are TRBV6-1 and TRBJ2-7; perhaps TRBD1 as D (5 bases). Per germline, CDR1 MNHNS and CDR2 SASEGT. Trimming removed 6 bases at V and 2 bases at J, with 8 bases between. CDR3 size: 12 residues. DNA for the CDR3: TGTGCCAGCAGATTGGACACCTACGAGCAGTACTTC. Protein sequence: CASRLDTYEQYF.

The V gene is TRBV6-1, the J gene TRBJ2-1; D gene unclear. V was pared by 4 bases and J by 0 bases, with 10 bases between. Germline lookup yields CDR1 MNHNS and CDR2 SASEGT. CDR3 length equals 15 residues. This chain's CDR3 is CASSAYKPSYNEQFF. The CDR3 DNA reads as TGTGCCAGCAGTGCCTACAAACCCTCCTACAATGAGCAGTTCTTC.

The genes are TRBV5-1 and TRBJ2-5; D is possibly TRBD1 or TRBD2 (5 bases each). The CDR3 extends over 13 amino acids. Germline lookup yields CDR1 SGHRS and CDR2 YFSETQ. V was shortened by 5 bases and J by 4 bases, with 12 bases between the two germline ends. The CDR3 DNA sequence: TGCGCCAGCAGAAGAGGGGCCGGAGAGACCCAGTACTTC. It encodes CASRRGAGETQYF.

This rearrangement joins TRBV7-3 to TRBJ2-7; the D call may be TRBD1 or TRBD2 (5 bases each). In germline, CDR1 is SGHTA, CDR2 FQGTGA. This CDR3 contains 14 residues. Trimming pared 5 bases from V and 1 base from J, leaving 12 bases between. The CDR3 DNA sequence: TGTGCCAGCAGCCCGGGGCCATCTTCCTACGAGCAGTACTTC. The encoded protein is CASSPGPSSYEQYF.

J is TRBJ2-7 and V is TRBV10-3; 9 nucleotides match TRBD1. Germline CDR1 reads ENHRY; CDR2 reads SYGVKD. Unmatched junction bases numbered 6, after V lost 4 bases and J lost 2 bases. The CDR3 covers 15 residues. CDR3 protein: CAISGPGTGTYEQYF. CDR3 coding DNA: TGTGCCATCAGTGGACCCGGGACAGGGACCTACGAGCAGTACTTC.

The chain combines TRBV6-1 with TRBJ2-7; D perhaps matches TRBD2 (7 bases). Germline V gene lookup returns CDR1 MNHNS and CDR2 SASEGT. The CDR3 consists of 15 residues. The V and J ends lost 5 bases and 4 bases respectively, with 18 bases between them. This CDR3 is CASSKSSGGAYEQYF. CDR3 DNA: TGTGCCAGCAGTAAAAGCAGTGGGGGGGCGTACGAGCAGTACTTC.

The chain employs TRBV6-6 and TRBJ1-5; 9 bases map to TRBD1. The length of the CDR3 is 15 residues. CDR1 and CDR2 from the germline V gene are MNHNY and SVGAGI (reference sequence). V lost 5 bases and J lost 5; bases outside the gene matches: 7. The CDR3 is CASSRDRAGDQPQHF. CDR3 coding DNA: TGTGCCAGCAGTAGGGACAGGGCAGGCGATCAGCCCCAGCATTTT.

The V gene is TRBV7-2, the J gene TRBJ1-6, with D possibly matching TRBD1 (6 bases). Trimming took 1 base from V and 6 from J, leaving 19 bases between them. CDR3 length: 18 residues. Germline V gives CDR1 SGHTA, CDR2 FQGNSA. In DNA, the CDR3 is TGTGCCAGCAGCTTAGAGTACGCCAGGGGAGGCCGTAATTCACCCCTCCACTTT. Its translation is CASSLEYARGGRNSPLHF.

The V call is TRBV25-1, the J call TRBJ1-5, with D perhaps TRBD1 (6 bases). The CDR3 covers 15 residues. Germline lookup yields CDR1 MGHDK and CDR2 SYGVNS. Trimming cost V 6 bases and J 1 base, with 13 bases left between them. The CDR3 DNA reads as TGTGCCAGCAGGGGAGGGGGACAAAGCAATCAGCCCCAGCATTTT. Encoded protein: CASRGGGQSNQPQHF.

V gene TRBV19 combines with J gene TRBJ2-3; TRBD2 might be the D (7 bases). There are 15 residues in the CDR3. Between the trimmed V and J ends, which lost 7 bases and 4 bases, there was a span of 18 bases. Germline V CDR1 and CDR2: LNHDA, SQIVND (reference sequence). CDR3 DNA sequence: TGTGCCAGTAAACCCCCGGGGGGCACAGCAGATACGCAGTATTTT. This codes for CASKPPGGTADTQYF.

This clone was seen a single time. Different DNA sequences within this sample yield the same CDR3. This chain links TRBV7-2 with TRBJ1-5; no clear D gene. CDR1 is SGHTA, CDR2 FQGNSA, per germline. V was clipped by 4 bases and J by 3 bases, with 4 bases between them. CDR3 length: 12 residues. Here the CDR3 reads CASSSFNQPQHF. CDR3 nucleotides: TGTGCCAGCAGCTCTTTCAATCAGCCCCAGCATTTT.

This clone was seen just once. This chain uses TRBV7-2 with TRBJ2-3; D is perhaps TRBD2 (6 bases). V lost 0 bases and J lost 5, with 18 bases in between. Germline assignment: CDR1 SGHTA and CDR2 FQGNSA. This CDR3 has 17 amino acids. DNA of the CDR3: TGTGCCAGCAGCTTAGCCCAACTGGGAGGTGGTGGAGATACGCAGTATTTT. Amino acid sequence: CASSLAQLGGGGDTQYF.

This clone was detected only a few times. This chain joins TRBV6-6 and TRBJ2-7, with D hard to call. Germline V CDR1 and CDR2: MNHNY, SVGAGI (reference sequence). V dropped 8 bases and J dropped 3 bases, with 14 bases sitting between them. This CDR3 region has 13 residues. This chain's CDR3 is CASDRGERYEQYF. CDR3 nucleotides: TGTGCCAGCGACCGCGGAGAACGCTACGAGCAGTACTTC.

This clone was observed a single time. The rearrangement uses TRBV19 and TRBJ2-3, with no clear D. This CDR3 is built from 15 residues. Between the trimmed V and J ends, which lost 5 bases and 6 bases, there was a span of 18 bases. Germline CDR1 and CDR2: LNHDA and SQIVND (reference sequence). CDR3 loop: CASSPGTNLYDTQYF. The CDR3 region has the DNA TGTGCCAGTAGTCCCGGTACAAATTTATACGATACGCAGTATTTT.

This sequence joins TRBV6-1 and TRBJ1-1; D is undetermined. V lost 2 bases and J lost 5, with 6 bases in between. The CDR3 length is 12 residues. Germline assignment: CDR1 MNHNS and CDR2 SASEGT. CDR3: CASSEPRTEAFF. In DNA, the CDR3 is TGTGCCAGCAGTGAACCGCGAACTGAAGCTTTCTTT.

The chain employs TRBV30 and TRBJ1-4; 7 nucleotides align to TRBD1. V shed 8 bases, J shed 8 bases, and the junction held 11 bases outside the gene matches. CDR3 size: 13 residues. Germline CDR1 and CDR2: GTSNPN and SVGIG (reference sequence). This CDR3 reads CALTGDLAEKLFF. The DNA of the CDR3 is TGTGCCCTCACAGGGGACTTAGCAGAAAAACTGTTTTTT.

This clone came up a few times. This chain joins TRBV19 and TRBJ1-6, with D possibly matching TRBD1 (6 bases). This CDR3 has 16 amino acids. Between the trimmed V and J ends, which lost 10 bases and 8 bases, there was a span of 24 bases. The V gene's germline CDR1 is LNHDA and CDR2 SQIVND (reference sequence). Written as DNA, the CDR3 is TGTGCCACAAAGAATGAGGGGGTTTGGGTTGATTCACCCCTCCACTTT. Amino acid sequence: CATKNEGVWVDSPLHF.